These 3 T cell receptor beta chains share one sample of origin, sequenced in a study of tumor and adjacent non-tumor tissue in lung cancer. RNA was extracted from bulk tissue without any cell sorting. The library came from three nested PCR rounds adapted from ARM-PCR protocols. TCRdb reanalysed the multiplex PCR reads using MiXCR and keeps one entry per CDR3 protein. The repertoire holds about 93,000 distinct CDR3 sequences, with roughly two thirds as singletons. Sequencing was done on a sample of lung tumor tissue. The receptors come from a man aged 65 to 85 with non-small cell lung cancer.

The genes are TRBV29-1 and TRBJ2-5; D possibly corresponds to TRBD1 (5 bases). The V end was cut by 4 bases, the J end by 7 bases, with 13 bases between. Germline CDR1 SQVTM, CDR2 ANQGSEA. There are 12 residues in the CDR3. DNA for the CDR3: TGCAGCGTTGGGGGCCTCAAAGGGACCCAGTACTTC. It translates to CSVGGLKGTQYF.

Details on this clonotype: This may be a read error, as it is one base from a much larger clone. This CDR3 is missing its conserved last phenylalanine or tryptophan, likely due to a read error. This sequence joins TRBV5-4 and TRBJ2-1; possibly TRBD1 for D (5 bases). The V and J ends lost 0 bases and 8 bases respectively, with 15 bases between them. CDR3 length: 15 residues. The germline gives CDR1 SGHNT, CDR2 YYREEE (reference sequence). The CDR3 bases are TGTGCCAGCAGCTTGGCCGAAGGAGAAGGGGATGAGCAGTTCTTA. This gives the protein CASSLAEGEGDEQFL.

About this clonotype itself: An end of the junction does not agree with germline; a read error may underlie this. In DNA form, the CDR3 reads TGTGCCAGCAGCTGGTATGCAGCGGGAGTCCCCTACAATAAGCAGTTCTTC. Residues: CASSWYAAGVPYNKQFF. The chain recombines TRBV11-1 with TRBJ2-1, with TRBD2 identical over 8 bases. CDR3 length: 17 residues. CDR1 SGHAT and CDR2 FQDESV come from the germline V gene (reference sequence).